This entry concerns a single T cell receptor beta chain. Its antigen is currently unknown. Germline V CDR1 and CDR2: SEHNR, FQNEAQ (reference sequence). The junction had 11 bases not matched to a gene; V was cut back by 5 bases and J by 5 bases. CDR3 length: 17 amino acids. Samples from alopecia areata patients were lesional scalp punch biopsies and peripheral blood. The data stem from a study of CD8+ T cells in alopecia areata. General study findings and limits: Alopecia totalis/universalis scalp especially showed more expanded CD8+ clones than normal scalp.

cDNA serving as the sequencing template came from extracted, reverse transcribed RNA. Produced via immunoSEQ multiplex PCR; TCRdb's table is partial and in-frame only. Among about 130,000 clones listed, 58% were seen once. This specimen was CD4+ T cells sorted from blood, taken at week 0. The clonotype originates from a human donor with alopecia areata. The chain recombines TRBV7-9 with TRBJ2-5; 13 bases are shared with TRBD2. CDR3 in amino acids: CASSPRGLAGARETQYF. CDR3 DNA: TGTGCCAGCAGCCCGCGAGGACTAGCGGGAGCGCGGGAGACCCAGTACTTC.